Each of the 14 T cell receptor beta chains below was sequenced from the same sample in a study of lymphopenia after photon versus proton radiotherapy. Profiled with immunoSEQ multiplex PCR; TCRdb holds only in-frame clones, not every one. The data hold approximately 16,000 clones, with around 80% observed a single time. The sequencing used peripheral blood, collected from a patient treated with proton-based radiotherapy. The receptor set was obtained from a man in his 70s with pancreatic cancer.

The genes are TRBV6-5 and TRBJ1-1; D unresolved. Germline-derived CDR1 and CDR2 are MNHEY and SVGAGI. The CDR3 covers 13 residues. With 6 bases removed from V and 8 bases from J, the gap between germline ends came to 16 bases. The CDR3 DNA reads as TGTGCCAGCAGAGAGAGATATCAGGTAGAAGCTTTCTTT. Translated, it gives CASRERYQVEAFF.

This clone was counted between two and nine times. The CDR3 spells CASSPSIGTNYGYTF. DNA for the CDR3: TGCGCCAGCAGCCCGAGCATCGGGACGAATTATGGCTACACCTTC. V and J are TRBV4-1 and TRBJ1-2; tentatively, D is TRBD1 (5 bases). Trimming took off 4 bases at V and 5 bases at J, with 17 bases between the two ends. This CDR3 comprises 15 residues. Germline lookup yields CDR1 MGHRA and CDR2 YSYEKL.

Written as DNA, the CDR3 is TGTGCCAGCAGCGTAGGGTGGGAGCCTCTCGCTGGGGGCTACACCTTC. This encodes CASSVGWEPLAGGYTF. This chain connects TRBV9 to TRBJ1-2; D is undetermined. This CDR3 region has 16 residues. Per germline, CDR1 SGDLS and CDR2 YYNGEE. The V end lost 0 bases, the J end lost 8 bases, and 20 bases lay between the germline ends.

CDR3 sequence: CSGTGTGDTGELFF. Here the CDR3 DNA reads TGCAGCGGCACCGGGACAGGGGACACCGGGGAGCTGTTTTTT. The chain recombines TRBV29-1 with TRBJ2-2; 10 bases line up with TRBD1. Losses at the gene ends were 7 bases for V and 3 bases for J; bases not matched to a gene: 5. The CDR3 consists of 14 residues. Germline-derived CDR1 and CDR2 are SQVTM and ANQGSEA.

The chain links TRBV7-6 to TRBJ2-6, with 8 positions matching TRBD1. Trimming at V came to 5 bases and at J to 0 bases, leaving 6 bases not matched to a gene. CDR3 length equals 17 residues. CDR1 is SGHVS and CDR2 is FNYEAQ in the germline V gene. CDR3 in amino acids: CASSPGQGNSGANVLTF. DNA for the CDR3: TGTGCCAGCAGCCCAGGACAGGGAAACTCTGGGGCCAACGTCCTGACTTTC.

This clone showed up just a few times. The chain employs TRBV6-5 and TRBJ1-2; D gene ambiguous. This CDR3 contains 12 residues. Trimming cost V 6 bases and J 7 bases, with 12 bases left between them. Germline CDR1 MNHEY, CDR2 SVGAGI. The CDR3 DNA reads TGTGCCAGCAGGCAGCCCTCGGTTGGCTACACCTTC. It codes for CASRQPSVGYTF.

The rearrangement uses TRBV5-8 and TRBJ1-3; D not resolved. This CDR3 region has 14 residues. CDR1 is SGHTS, CDR2 YDEGEE, per germline. Trimming pared 3 bases from V and 0 bases from J, leaving 7 bases between. The CDR3 DNA is TGTGCCAGCAGCTCGAGTATCTCTGGAAACACCATATATTTT. Amino acids: CASSSSISGNTIYF.

This clone is a singleton in its sample. This rearrangement joins TRBV5-1 to TRBJ1-6; no reliable D call. With 7 bases removed from V and 7 bases from J, the gap between germline ends came to 24 bases. The CDR3 is 17 residues long. The V gene's germline CDR1 is SGHRS and CDR2 YFSETQ. This CDR3 reads CASSIPDRDFGNSPLHF. In DNA form, the CDR3 reads TGCGCCAGCTCGATCCCCGACCGCGATTTCGGAAATTCACCCCTCCACTTT.

This clone was detected once. CDR3 coding DNA: TGTGCCAGCAGAGACCGTAGTAGCAATCAGCCCCAGCATTTT. It encodes CASRDRSSNQPQHF. The chain carries TRBV2 and TRBJ1-5; unclear D gene. Germline values: CDR1 SNHLY, CDR2 FYNNEI. With 6 bases removed from V and 0 bases from J, the gap between germline ends came to 9 bases. The length of the CDR3 is 14 residues.

The chain joins TRBV7-8 to TRBJ2-7; no clear D. In germline, CDR1 is SGHVS, CDR2 FQNEAQ. The germline V and J ends were trimmed by 5 bases and 6 bases, with 11 bases remaining between them. This CDR3 is built from 12 residues. CDR3 DNA: TGTGCCAGCAGCCTGAAGGATAGCGAGCAGTACTTC. Protein: CASSLKDSEQYF.

This clone was observed a single time. The rearrangement links TRBV5-1 to TRBJ2-2; tentatively, D is TRBD1 or TRBD2 (5 bases each). The CDR3 spans 16 residues. V lost 7 bases and J 6 bases, leaving 22 bases between the germline ends. Germline CDR1 and CDR2: SGHRS and YFSETQ. CDR3 sequence reads: CASFRGAGSGAGELFF. The CDR3, as DNA: TGCGCCAGCTTCCGAGGGGCAGGGTCGGGTGCCGGGGAGCTGTTTTTT.

This chain uses TRBV6-4 with TRBJ1-3; unclear D gene. Trimming took off 0 bases at V and 4 bases at J, with 13 bases between the two ends. CDR1 MRHNA and CDR2 SNTAGT come from the germline V gene. The CDR3 contains 16 residues. CDR3 bases: TGTGCCAGCAGTGACTCGGGAAAGCCTAAGGGAAACACCATATATTTT. Translated: CASSDSGKPKGNTIYF.

The rearrangement links TRBV7-2 to TRBJ1-1; the D gene is possibly TRBD1 (6 bases). The germline V gene has CDR1 SGHTA and CDR2 FQGNSA. There are 14 residues in the CDR3. The ends were cut back, 2 bases at V and 5 bases at J, with 12 bases in the middle. In DNA, the CDR3 is TGTGCCAGCAGCTTATTCAGGGGAAGGACTGAAGCTTTCTTT. Translation: CASSLFRGRTEAFF.

V is TRBV21-1 and J is TRBJ1-1. TRBV21-1 is marked as a pseudogene. CDR3 length: 16 amino acids. The CDR3 region has the DNA TGTGCCAGCAGCAAAGAAGCGCCAGGAGACAACACTGAAGCTTTCTTT. This encodes CASSKEAPGDNTEAFF.